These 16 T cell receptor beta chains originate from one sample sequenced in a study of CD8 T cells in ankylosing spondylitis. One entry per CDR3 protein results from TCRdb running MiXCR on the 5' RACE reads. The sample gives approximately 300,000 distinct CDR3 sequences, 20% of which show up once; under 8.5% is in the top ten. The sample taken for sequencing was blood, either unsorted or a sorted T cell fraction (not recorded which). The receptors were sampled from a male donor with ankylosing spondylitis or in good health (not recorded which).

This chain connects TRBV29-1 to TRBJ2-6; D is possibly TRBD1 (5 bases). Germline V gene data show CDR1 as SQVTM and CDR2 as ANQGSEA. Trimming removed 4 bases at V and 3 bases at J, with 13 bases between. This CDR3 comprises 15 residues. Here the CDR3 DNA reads TGCAGCGTTGTGGTTGGTAGGGGTGGGGCCAACGTCCTGACTTTC. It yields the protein CSVVVGRGGANVLTF.

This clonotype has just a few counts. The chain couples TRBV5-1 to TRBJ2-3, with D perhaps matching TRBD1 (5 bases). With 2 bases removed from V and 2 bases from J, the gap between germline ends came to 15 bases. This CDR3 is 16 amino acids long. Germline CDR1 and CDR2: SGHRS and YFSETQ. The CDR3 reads CASSFDLTATTDTQYF. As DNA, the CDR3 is TGCGCCAGCAGCTTCGATTTGACAGCCACCACAGATACGCAGTATTTT. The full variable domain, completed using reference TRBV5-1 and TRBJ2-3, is KAGVTQTPRYLIKTRGQQVTLSCSPISGHRSVSWYQQTPGQGLQFLFEYFSETQRNKGNFPGRFSGRQFSNSRSEMNVSTLELGDSALYLCASSFDLTATTDTQYFGPGTRLTVL.

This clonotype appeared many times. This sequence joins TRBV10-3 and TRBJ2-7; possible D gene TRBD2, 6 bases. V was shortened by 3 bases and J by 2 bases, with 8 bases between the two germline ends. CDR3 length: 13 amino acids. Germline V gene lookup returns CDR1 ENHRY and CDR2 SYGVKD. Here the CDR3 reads CAISEREAYEQYV. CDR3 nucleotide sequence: TGTGCCATCAGTGAAAGGGAGGCCTACGAGCAGTACGTC.

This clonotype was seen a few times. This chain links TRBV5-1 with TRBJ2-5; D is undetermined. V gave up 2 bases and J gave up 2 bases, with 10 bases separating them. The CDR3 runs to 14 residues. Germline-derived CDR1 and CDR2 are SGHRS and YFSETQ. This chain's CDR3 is CASSFTGFQETQYF. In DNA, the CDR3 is TGCGCCAGCAGCTTTACCGGGTTTCAAGAGACCCAGTACTTC. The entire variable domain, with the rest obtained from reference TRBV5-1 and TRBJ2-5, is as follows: KAGVTQTPRYLIKTRGQQVTLSCSPISGHRSVSWYQQTPGQGLQFLFEYFSETQRNKGNFPGRFSGRQFSNSRSEMNVSTLELGDSALYLCASSFTGFQETQYFGPGTRLLVL.

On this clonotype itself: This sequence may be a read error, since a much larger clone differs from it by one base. The CDR3 loop is CASSVTGGDNTDTQYF. CDR3 bases: TGTGCCAGCAGCGTGACAGGCGGAGACAACACAGATACGCAGTATTTT. V is TRBV4-2 and J is TRBJ2-3, with D perhaps matching TRBD1 (6 bases). This CDR3 spans 16 amino acids. V gave up 5 bases and J gave up 2 bases, with 17 bases separating them. Germline CDR1 and CDR2: LGHNA and YNFKEQ.

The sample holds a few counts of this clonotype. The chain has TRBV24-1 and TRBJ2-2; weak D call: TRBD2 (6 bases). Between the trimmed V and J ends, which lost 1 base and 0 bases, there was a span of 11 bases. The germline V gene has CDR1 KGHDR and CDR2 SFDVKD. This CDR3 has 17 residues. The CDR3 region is CATSDFRGTANTGELFF. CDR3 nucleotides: TGTGCCACCAGTGATTTCCGCGGGACGGCGAACACCGGGGAGCTGTTTTTT.

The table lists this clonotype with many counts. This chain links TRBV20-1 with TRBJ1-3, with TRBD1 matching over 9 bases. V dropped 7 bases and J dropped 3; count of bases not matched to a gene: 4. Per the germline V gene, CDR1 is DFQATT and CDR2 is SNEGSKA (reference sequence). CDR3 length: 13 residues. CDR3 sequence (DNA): TGCAGTGTCCCGGACAGGGGTGGAAACACCATATATTTT. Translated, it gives CSVPDRGGNTIYF.

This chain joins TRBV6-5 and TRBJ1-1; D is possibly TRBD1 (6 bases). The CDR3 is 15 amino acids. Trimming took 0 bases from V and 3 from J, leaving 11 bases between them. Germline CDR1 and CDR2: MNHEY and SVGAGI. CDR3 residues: CASSYSPGVDTEAFF. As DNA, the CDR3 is TGTGCCAGCAGTTACTCTCCAGGGGTGGACACTGAAGCTTTCTTT.

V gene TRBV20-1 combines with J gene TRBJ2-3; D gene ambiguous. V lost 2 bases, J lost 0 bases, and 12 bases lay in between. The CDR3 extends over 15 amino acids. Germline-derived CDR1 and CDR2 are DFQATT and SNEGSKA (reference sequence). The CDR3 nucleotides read TGCAGTGCTAGAAGTCTCCTCGAAAGCACAGATACGCAGTATTTT. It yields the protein CSARSLLESTDTQYF.

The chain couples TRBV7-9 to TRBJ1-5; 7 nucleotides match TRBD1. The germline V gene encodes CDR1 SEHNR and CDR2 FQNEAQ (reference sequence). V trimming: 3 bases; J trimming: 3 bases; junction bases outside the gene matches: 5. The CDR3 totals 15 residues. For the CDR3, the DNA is TGTGCCAGCAGCTTGTCCGGACAGGTCAATCAGCCCCAGCATTTT. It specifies CASSLSGQVNQPQHF. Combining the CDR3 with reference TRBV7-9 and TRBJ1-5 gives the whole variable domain DTGVSQNPRHKITKRGQNVTFRCDPISEHNRLYWYRQTLGQGPEFLTYFQNEAQLEKSRLLSDRFSAERPKGSFSTLEIQRTEQGDSAMYLCASSLSGQVNQPQHFGDGTRLSIL.

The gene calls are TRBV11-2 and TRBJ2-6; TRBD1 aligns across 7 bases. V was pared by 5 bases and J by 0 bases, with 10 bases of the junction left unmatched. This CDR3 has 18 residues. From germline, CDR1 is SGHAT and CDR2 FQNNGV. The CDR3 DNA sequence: TGTGCCAGCAGCCTGGGACAGCTATTCCTCTCTGGGGCCAACGTCCTGACTTTC. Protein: CASSLGQLFLSGANVLTF.

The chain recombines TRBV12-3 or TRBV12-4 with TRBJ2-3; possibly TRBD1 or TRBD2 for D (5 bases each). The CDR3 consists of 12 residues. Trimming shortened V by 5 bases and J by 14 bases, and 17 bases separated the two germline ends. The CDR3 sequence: CASSLDWGRWYF. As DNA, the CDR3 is TGTGCCAGCAGTCTCGACTGGGGACGGTGGTATTTT.

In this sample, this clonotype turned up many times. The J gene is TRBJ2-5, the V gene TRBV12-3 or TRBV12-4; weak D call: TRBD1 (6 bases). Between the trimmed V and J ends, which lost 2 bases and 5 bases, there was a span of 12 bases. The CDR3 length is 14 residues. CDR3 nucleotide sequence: TGTGCCAGCAGTTTATCAGGGGCGGGCGAGACCCAGTACTTC. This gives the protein CASSLSGAGETQYF.

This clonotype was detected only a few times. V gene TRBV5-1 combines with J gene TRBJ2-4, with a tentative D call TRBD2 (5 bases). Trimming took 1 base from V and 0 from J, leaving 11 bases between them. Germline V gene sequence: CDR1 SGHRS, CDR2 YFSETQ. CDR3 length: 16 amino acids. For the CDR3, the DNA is TGCGCCAGCAGCTTGTCGCTAGCCGGAGCCAAAAACATTCAGTACTTC. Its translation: CASSLSLAGAKNIQYF. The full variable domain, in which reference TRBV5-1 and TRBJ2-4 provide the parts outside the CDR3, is KAGVTQTPRYLIKTRGQQVTLSCSPISGHRSVSWYQQTPGQGLQFLFEYFSETQRNKGNFPGRFSGRQFSNSRSEMNVSTLELGDSALYLCASSLSLAGAKNIQYFGAGTRLSVL.

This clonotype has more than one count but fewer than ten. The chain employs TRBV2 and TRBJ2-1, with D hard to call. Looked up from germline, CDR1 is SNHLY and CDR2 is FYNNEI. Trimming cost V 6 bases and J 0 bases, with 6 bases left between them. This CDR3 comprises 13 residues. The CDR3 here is CASRTVSYNEQFF. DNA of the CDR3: TGTGCCAGCAGAACAGTCTCCTACAATGAGCAGTTCTTC.

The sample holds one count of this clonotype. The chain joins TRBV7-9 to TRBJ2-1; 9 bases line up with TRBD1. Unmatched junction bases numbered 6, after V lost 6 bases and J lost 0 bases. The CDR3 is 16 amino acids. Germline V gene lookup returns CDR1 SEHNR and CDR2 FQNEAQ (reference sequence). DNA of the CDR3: TGTGCCAGCAGGATAGGACAGGGGAGCTCCTACAATGAGCAGTTCTTC. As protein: CASRIGQGSSYNEQFF.